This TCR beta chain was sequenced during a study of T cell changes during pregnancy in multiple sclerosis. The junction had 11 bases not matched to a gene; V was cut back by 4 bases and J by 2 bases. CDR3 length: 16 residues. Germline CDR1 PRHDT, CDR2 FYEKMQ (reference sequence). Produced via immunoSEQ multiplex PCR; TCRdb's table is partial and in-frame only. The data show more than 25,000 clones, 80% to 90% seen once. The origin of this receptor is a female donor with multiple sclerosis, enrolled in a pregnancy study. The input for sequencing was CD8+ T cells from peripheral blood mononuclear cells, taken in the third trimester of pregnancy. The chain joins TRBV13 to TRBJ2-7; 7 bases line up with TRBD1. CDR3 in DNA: TGTGCCAGCAGCTCAGCCGACAGGGCGGGCCCCTACGAGCAGTACTTC. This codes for CASSSADRAGPYEQYF.